Below, 30 T cell receptor beta chains from the same sample are listed, as sequenced in a study of T cells expressing NK-cell markers. No DNA is given; TCRdb re-called the 5' RACE reads and lists each CDR3 protein once. This sample's table has approximately 170,000 distinct CDR3 sequences. The specimen sequenced was blood T cells: a sorted CD56 or NKG2C T cell subset, CD4+ or CD8+ T cells, or bulk PBMC T cells (not recorded which). The source of these receptors is a man between 18 and 69 years old in good health.

The chain combines TRBV7-6 with TRBJ2-1; TCRdb's D call of TRBD1 is untestable without DNA. The CDR3 sequence is 16 residues long. The germline V gene has CDR1 SGHVS and CDR2 FNYEAQ. This CDR3 reads CASSLLGQGATNEQFF.

The chain is built from TRBV27 and TRBJ2-2; the D call from TCRdb, TRBD1, cannot be confirmed without DNA. CDR1 and CDR2 from the germline V gene are MNHEY and SMNVEV (reference sequence). The CDR3 runs 15 residues. This CDR3 reads CASSPQGGGTGELFF.

This chain links TRBV9 with TRBJ2-7; TCRdb reports TRBD1, a call that lacks DNA to check it against. The germline V gene encodes CDR1 SGDLS and CDR2 YYNGEE. The CDR3 sequence is 18 residues long. The CDR3: CASSPTRHGDRGMYEQYF.

V is TRBV7-9 and J is TRBJ1-6; there is no DNA to check the TCRdb D call of TRBD1. The CDR3 consists of 14 residues. Germline V lookup: CDR1 SEHNR, CDR2 FQNEAQ (reference sequence). CDR3 sequence reads: CASSPPTGPSPLHF.

The chain recombines TRBV13 with TRBJ1-2. Germline-derived CDR1 and CDR2 are PRHDT and FYEKMQ (reference sequence). CDR3 size: 15 residues. The chain's CDR3 is CASSLGRSEYYGYTF.

The CDR3 spells CASGRFGAESTDTQYF. V usage is TRBV5-1 and J usage is TRBJ2-3; TCRdb's assignment of TRBD2 cannot be checked, as there is no DNA. The CDR3 has 16 residues. Germline CDR1 SGHRS, CDR2 YFSETQ. The full variable domain, in which reference TRBV5-1 and TRBJ2-3 provide the parts outside the CDR3, is KAGVTQTPRYLIKTRGQQVTLSCSPISGHRSVSWYQQTPGQGLQFLFEYFSETQRNKGNFPGRFSGRQFSNSRSEMNVSTLELGDSALYLCASGRFGAESTDTQYFGPGTRLTVL.

V gene TRBV27 combines with J gene TRBJ1-1. CDR1 and CDR2 (germline): MNHEY, SMNVEV (reference sequence). The CDR3 sequence is 14 residues long. The CDR3 loop is CASSLGGGLAEAFF.

The V call is TRBV7-8, the J call TRBJ2-3; TCRdb calls TRBD2, which cannot be checked without DNA. This CDR3 spans 17 amino acids. Germline V gene lookup returns CDR1 SGHVS and CDR2 FQNEAQ. CDR3 sequence reads: CASSLAQTSGSTDTQYF.

The chain links TRBV12-5 to TRBJ2-4. From germline, CDR1 is LGHNT and CDR2 FRNRAP. CDR3 size: 13 residues. The CDR3 protein is CASGLGAKNIQYF.

This CDR3 reads CASSDRQSNSPLHF. The chain links TRBV27 to TRBJ1-6. CDR1 is MNHEY and CDR2 is SMNVEV in the germline V gene (reference sequence). This CDR3 has 14 amino acids.

The rearrangement uses TRBV23-1 and TRBJ2-2; lacking DNA, the TRBD1 call made by TCRdb goes unchecked. TRBV23-1 is classed as an ORF, of uncertain function. There are 19 residues in the CDR3. CDR3 amino acids: CASSQSRDRAVTVSGELFF.

This sequence joins TRBV13 and TRBJ1-4; checking the TCRdb D call of TRBD1 is not possible without DNA. The CDR3 is 14 residues long. Germline V gives CDR1 PRHDT, CDR2 FYEKMQ (reference sequence). This CDR3 reads CASSSGTGAEKLFF.

CDR3 in amino acids: CASNQGGTNYEQYF. This chain joins TRBV2 and TRBJ2-7; absent DNA, TCRdb's TRBD2 call cannot be checked. The germline V gene has CDR1 SNHLY and CDR2 FYNNEI. This CDR3 region has 14 residues.

This chain joins TRBV5-6 and TRBJ2-7. The CDR3 contains 12 residues. CDR1 and CDR2 from the germline V gene are SGHDT and YYEEEE. CDR3 sequence: CASTRGVVGQYF.

The rearrangement links TRBV7-9 to TRBJ1-4. Germline V lookup: CDR1 SEHNR, CDR2 FQNEAQ (reference sequence). The CDR3 consists of 16 residues. The chain's CDR3 is CASSPTWTALSEKLFF.

The chain is built from TRBV7-8 and TRBJ2-7; the D call from TCRdb, TRBD1, cannot be confirmed without DNA. The CDR3 extends over 13 amino acids. Germline assignment: CDR1 SGHVS and CDR2 FQNEAQ. The CDR3 protein is CASSTRTGGEQYF.

The V call is TRBV7-3, the J call TRBJ2-2. The CDR3 has 13 amino acids. From germline, CDR1 is SGHTA and CDR2 FQGTGA. CDR3 amino acids: CASGSGLTGELFF. Full variable domain (rest looked up from reference TRBV7-3 and TRBJ2-2): GAGVSQTPSNKVTEKGKYVELRCDPISGHTALYWYRQSLGQGPEFLIYFQGTGAADDSGLPNDRFFAVRPEGSVSTLKIQRTERGDSAVYLCASGSGLTGELFFGEGSRLTVL.

V and J are TRBV2 and TRBJ2-3; the D call from TCRdb, TRBD2, cannot be confirmed without DNA. The CDR3 loop spans 12 amino acids. Per the germline V gene, CDR1 is SNHLY and CDR2 is FYNNEI. The CDR3 protein is CASLGLGDTQYF.

V gene TRBV19 combines with J gene TRBJ1-1. This CDR3 contains 13 residues. Germline lookup yields CDR1 LNHDA and CDR2 SQIVND (reference sequence). The CDR3 is CASSWLRETEAFF.

The V and J genes are TRBV7-9 and TRBJ2-2. The CDR3 extends over 14 amino acids. From germline, CDR1 is SEHNR and CDR2 FQNEAQ (reference sequence). This CDR3 is CASSSSTGTGELFF.

The rearrangement links TRBV5-6 to TRBJ2-2. CDR1 and CDR2 (germline): SGHDT, YYEEEE. This CDR3 spans 12 amino acids. The CDR3 here is CASGGSTGELFF.

This rearrangement joins TRBV7-9 to TRBJ1-6; no DNA is available, so the TRBD1 call from TCRdb remains unchecked. This CDR3 region has 13 residues. From germline, CDR1 is SEHNR and CDR2 FQNEAQ (reference sequence). The CDR3 sequence is CASTSGGHSPLHF.

V gene TRBV29-1 combines with J gene TRBJ2-1; TCRdb lists TRBD1, though no DNA is available to test this call. The CDR3 runs to 14 residues. The germline CDR1 and CDR2 sequences are SQVTM and ANQGSEA. CDR3 residues: CSVIGQGSYNEQFF.

V gene TRBV9 combines with J gene TRBJ1-5. Germline CDR1 SGDLS, CDR2 YYNGEE. This CDR3 region has 13 residues. CDR3 protein: CASSEDQYSPQHF.

CDR3 amino acids: CASSHGGNNSPLHF. The J gene is TRBJ1-6, the V gene TRBV6-1; TCRdb lists TRBD1, though no DNA is available to test this call. From germline, CDR1 is MNHNS and CDR2 SASEGT. The CDR3 consists of 14 residues.

The chain joins TRBV7-9 to TRBJ1-2. Germline V gene sequence: CDR1 SEHNR, CDR2 FQNEAQ (reference sequence). The CDR3 sequence is 14 residues long. CDR3 residues: CASSLNSENYGYTF.

The chain has TRBV5-6 and TRBJ2-4; checking the TCRdb D call of TRBD2 is not possible without DNA. The CDR3 spans 15 residues. Germline values: CDR1 SGHDT, CDR2 YYEEEE. CDR3 in amino acids: CASSFDQEGKNIQYF. The variable domain in full, completed from reference TRBV5-6 and TRBJ2-4, reads DAGVTQSPTHLIKTRGQQVTLRCSPKSGHDTVSWYQQALGQGPQFIFQYYEEEERQRGNFPDRFSGHQFPNYSSELNVNALLLGDSALYLCASSFDQEGKNIQYFGAGTRLSVL.

The chain links TRBV7-9 to TRBJ2-7; as DNA is missing, the TRBD2 call by TCRdb cannot be tested. The V gene's germline CDR1 is SEHNR and CDR2 FQNEAQ (reference sequence). CDR3 length: 16 residues. CDR3 amino acids: CASSLGGASEAYEQYF.

The chain is built from TRBV7-9 and TRBJ2-1; TCRdb names TRBD1, which stays unverified in the absence of DNA. The V gene's germline CDR1 is SEHNR and CDR2 FQNEAQ (reference sequence). The CDR3 contains 16 residues. This CDR3 is CASNIPTSGAYNEQFF.

The chain recombines TRBV5-1 with TRBJ2-1; TCRdb picks TRBD1, but there is no DNA to check that call. This CDR3 has 14 residues. From germline, CDR1 is SGHRS and CDR2 YFSETQ. CDR3 loop: CASSYLTGYNEQFF.